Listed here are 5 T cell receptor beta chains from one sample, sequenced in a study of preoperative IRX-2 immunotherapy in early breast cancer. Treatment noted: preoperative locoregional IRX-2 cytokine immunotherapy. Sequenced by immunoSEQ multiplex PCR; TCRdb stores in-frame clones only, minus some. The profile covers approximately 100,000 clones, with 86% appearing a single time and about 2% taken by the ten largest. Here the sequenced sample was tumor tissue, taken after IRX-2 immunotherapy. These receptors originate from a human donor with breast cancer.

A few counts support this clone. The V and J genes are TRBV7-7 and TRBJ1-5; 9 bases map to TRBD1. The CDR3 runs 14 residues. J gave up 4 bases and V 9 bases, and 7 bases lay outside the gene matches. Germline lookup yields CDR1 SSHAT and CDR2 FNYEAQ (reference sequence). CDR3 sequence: CARSVGQGNQPQHF. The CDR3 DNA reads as TGTGCCAGAAGCGTGGGACAGGGTAATCAGCCCCAGCATTTT.

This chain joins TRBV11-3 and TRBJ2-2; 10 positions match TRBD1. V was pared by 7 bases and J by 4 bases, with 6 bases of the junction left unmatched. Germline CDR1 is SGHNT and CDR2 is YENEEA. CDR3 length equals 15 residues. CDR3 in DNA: TGTGCCAGCACCCGTAGGGACAGGGGCACCGGGGAGCTGTTTTTT. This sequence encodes CASTRRDRGTGELFF.

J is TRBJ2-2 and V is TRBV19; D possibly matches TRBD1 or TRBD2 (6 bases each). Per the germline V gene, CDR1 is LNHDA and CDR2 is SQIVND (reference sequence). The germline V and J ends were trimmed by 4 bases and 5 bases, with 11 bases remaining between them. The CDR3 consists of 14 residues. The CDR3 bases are TGTGCCAGTAGTAAACAGGGAGGAACCGGGGAGCTGTTTTTT. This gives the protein CASSKQGGTGELFF.

The CDR3 bases are TGTGCCAGCATCCCTATGGGGGGGAACACTGAAGCTTTCTTT. Translated: CASIPMGGNTEAFF. This chain links TRBV25-1 with TRBJ1-1, with a tentative D call TRBD1 (5 bases). The CDR3 has 14 residues. V was pared by 7 bases and J by 1 base, with 13 bases between. Germline CDR1 is MGHDK and CDR2 is SYGVNS.

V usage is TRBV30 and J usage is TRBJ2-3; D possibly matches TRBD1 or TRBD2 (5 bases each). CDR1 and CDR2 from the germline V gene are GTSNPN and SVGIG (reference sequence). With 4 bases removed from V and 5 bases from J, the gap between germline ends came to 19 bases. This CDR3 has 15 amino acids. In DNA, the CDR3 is TGTGCCTGGATCCCTCTGACGGGGCTAGGAGATACGCAGTATTTT. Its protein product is CAWIPLTGLGDTQYF.